Below are 20 T cell receptor beta chains sequenced from a single sample in a study of CD8 T cells in ankylosing spondylitis. MiXCR was run by TCRdb on the 5' RACE reads, yielding one entry per CDR3 protein. Of roughly 200,000 distinct CDR3 sequences in the sample, 9.5% to 15% were seen once. The specimen sequenced was blood, either unsorted or a sorted T cell fraction (not recorded which). The source is a male donor with ankylosing spondylitis or in good health (not recorded which).

This clonotype was counted only a few times. The chain recombines TRBV12-3 or TRBV12-4 with TRBJ2-1; D is unclear. The CDR3 is 15 amino acids. V lost 1 base and J 2 bases, leaving 9 bases between the germline ends. The chain's CDR3 is CASSLGAVPYNEQFF. Written as DNA, the CDR3 is TGTGCCAGCAGTTTAGGAGCAGTACCCTACAATGAGCAGTTCTTC.

This clonotype was detected ten times or more. V gene TRBV5-1 combines with J gene TRBJ2-7, with TRBD2 matching over 13 bases. There are 16 residues in the CDR3. CDR1 and CDR2 (germline): SGHRS, YFSETQ. The V and J ends lost 3 bases and 0 bases, in that order; junction bases with no gene match: 3. The CDR3 loop reads CASSYGTSGVSYEQYF. The CDR3, as DNA: TGCGCCAGCAGCTATGGGACTAGCGGGGTCTCCTACGAGCAGTACTTC.

This clonotype was counted ten times or more. The chain recombines TRBV29-1 with TRBJ1-1; possible D gene TRBD1, 6 bases. Deletions cut 3 bases from V and 4 bases from J, with 6 bases between. The CDR3 length is 11 residues. Germline V gene sequence: CDR1 SQVTM, CDR2 ANQGSEA. As DNA, the CDR3 is TGCAGCGTTGACAGGGGCACTGAAGCTTTCTTT. It yields the protein CSVDRGTEAFF.

The chain uses TRBV6-1 and TRBJ2-7; D unresolved. V was pared by 0 bases and J by 5 bases, with 8 bases between. The germline V gene encodes CDR1 MNHNS and CDR2 SASEGT. This CDR3 is 13 amino acids long. CDR3 in DNA: TGTGCCAGCAGTGAAGCGAGTCAAAACGAGCAGTACTTC. It codes for CASSEASQNEQYF.

This clonotype was detected many times. This chain links TRBV27 with TRBJ2-7, with 8 bases that match TRBD1. The V gene end was trimmed by 5 bases and the J gene end by 6 bases; junction bases not matched to a gene: 9. This CDR3 contains 14 residues. The germline V gene encodes CDR1 MNHEY and CDR2 SMNVEV (reference sequence). CDR3 nucleotide sequence: TGTGCCAGCAGTCTAGGACAGGGAGCGGGCGAGCAGTACTTC. Residues: CASSLGQGAGEQYF.

The gene calls are TRBV2 and TRBJ1-1, with 8 positions matching TRBD1. After removal of 7 bases from V and 11 bases from J, the junction contained 15 bases not matched to a gene. The CDR3 contains 14 residues. Germline assignment: CDR1 SNHLY and CDR2 FYNNEI. As DNA, the CDR3 is TGTGCCAGCAAGAGCGTGACAGGGGATTTTGGCGCTTTCTTT. Translated, it gives CASKSVTGDFGAFF. Complete variable domain (other parts from reference TRBV2 and TRBJ1-1): EPEVTQTPSHQVTQMGQEVILRCVPISNHLYFYWYRQILGQKVEFLVSFYNNEISEKSEIFDDQFSVERPDGSNFTLKIRSTKLEDSAMYFCASKSVTGDFGAFFGQGTRLTVV.

The V gene is TRBV7-2, the J gene TRBJ2-7; D is unresolved. Between the trimmed V and J ends, which lost 1 base and 3 bases, there was a span of 10 bases. This CDR3 region has 14 residues. Germline-derived CDR1 and CDR2 are SGHTA and FQGNSA. The DNA for the CDR3 is TGTGCCAGCAGCTTAGAAGGGTTCTACTACGAGCAGTACTTC. It specifies CASSLEGFYYEQYF.

This clonotype showed up just once. V gene TRBV4-1 combines with J gene TRBJ2-3; D might be TRBD1 (5 bases). The V gene lost 0 bases and the J gene lost 1 base, with 11 bases spanning the gap. The CDR3 sequence is 16 residues long. From germline, CDR1 is MGHRA and CDR2 YSYEKL. Here the CDR3 DNA reads TGCGCCAGCAGCCAAGAAGACAGACCAGGCACAGATACGCAGTATTTT. This sequence encodes CASSQEDRPGTDTQYF.

V and J are TRBV7-7 and TRBJ2-1; 14 bases agree with TRBD2. Germline V lookup: CDR1 SSHAT, CDR2 FNYEAQ (reference sequence). The CDR3 loop spans 18 amino acids. J lost 10 bases, V lost 4 bases, and 15 bases had no gene match. The CDR3 bases are TGTGCCAGCAGCTCCACTGTGCCGGGACTAGCGGGAGTGGGGGAGCAGTTCTTC. Its protein product is CASSSTVPGLAGVGEQFF.

The DNA of the CDR3 is TGTGCCACCAGTGATGGGACAGGGGGGGGGATCTCCTACAATGAGCAGTTCTTC. As protein: CATSDGTGGGISYNEQFF. This sequence joins TRBV24-1 and TRBJ2-1, with 11 bases identical to TRBD1. The CDR3 covers 18 residues. Germline V CDR1 and CDR2: KGHDR, SFDVKD. J lost 0 bases, V lost 3 bases, and 6 bases had no gene match.

CDR3 region: CSASWAGANYGYTF. DNA for the CDR3: TGCAGTGCTAGTTGGGCAGGGGCTAACTATGGCTACACCTTC. V usage is TRBV20-1 and J usage is TRBJ1-2; possibly TRBD1 for D (6 bases). This CDR3 spans 14 amino acids. Germline CDR1 DFQATT, CDR2 SNEGSKA (reference sequence). Trimming left V 3 bases short and J 0 bases short, with 11 bases between.

This clonotype has a count of ten or more. This chain links TRBV5-1 with TRBJ1-1; TRBD1 matches at 8 bases. CDR1 and CDR2 from the germline V gene are SGHRS and YFSETQ. CDR3 length: 14 amino acids. V lost 3 bases, J lost 1 base, and 2 bases stayed unmatched. CDR3 amino acids: CASSWGTGNTEAFF. As DNA, the CDR3 is TGCGCCAGCAGCTGGGGGACAGGGAACACTGAAGCTTTCTTT.

This clonotype turned up a few times. This chain links TRBV6-1 with TRBJ1-5, with D perhaps TRBD1 (5 bases). Germline lookup yields CDR1 MNHNS and CDR2 SASEGT. The CDR3 is 14 residues long. Trimming pared 6 bases from V and 4 bases from J, leaving 13 bases between. The CDR3 reads CASSHDSLNQPQHF. CDR3 DNA: TGTGCCAGCAGCCATGACAGCCTTAATCAGCCCCAGCATTTT.

This clonotype was recorded many times. V usage is TRBV27 and J usage is TRBJ1-5, with 7 bases identical to TRBD1. Germline V gene data show CDR1 as MNHEY and CDR2 as SMNVEV (reference sequence). V was pared by 6 bases and J by 3 bases, with 5 bases of the junction left unmatched. The CDR3 totals 14 residues. The CDR3 loop reads CASSLQGINQPQHF. DNA for the CDR3: TGTGCCAGCAGCTTACAGGGGATCAATCAGCCCCAGCATTTT.

This clonotype was detected only a few times. The chain carries TRBV6-5 and TRBJ2-5, with 10 positions matching TRBD1. Germline V lookup: CDR1 MNHEY, CDR2 SVGAGI. The CDR3 is made up of 15 amino acids. Trimming at V came to 4 bases and at J to 4 bases, leaving 6 bases not matched to a gene. The CDR3 region has the DNA TGTGCCAGCAGTTCCGACAGGGGGCTGGGAGAGACCCAGTACTTC. As protein: CASSSDRGLGETQYF.

This clonotype was seen a handful of times. V usage is TRBV7-9 and J usage is TRBJ2-2; D gene ambiguous. Looked up from germline, CDR1 is SEHNR and CDR2 is FQNEAQ (reference sequence). Deletions cut 8 bases from V and 5 bases from J, with 6 bases between. The CDR3 has 11 residues. Here the CDR3 DNA reads TGTGCCAGCGAAATGACCGGGGAGCTGTTTTTT. This translates into CASEMTGELFF.

The gene calls are TRBV27 and TRBJ2-7, with a weak D call TRBD2 (5 bases). V shed 5 bases and J shed 3 bases, with 14 bases lying between them. Per germline, CDR1 MNHEY and CDR2 SMNVEV (reference sequence). CDR3 length: 14 amino acids. The CDR3 sequence is CASSLTRSDYEQYF. In DNA, the CDR3 is TGTGCCAGCAGTCTTACTAGGAGCGACTACGAGCAGTACTTC.

This clonotype was found a few times. V usage is TRBV6-1 and J usage is TRBJ2-1; 11 bases are a match to TRBD1. With 8 bases clipped from V and 7 bases from J, the junction kept 7 bases outside the gene matches. Germline CDR1 is MNHNS and CDR2 is SASEGT. The CDR3 has 14 residues. The CDR3 DNA reads as TGTGCCAGCTCGTGGACAGGGGGCTTAAATGAGCAGTTCTTC. Translation gives CASSWTGGLNEQFF.

This clonotype was seen more than once but under ten times. The gene calls are TRBV6-5 and TRBJ2-7, with D possibly TRBD1 on 6 matching bases. Germline CDR1 and CDR2: MNHEY and SVGAGI. Trimming shortened V by 4 bases and J by 3 bases, and 16 bases separated the two germline ends. The CDR3 contains 15 residues. CDR3 loop: CASSSLRGQYYEQYF. In DNA form, the CDR3 reads TGTGCCAGCAGTTCCCTACGCGGACAGTACTACGAGCAGTACTTC.

This clonotype was observed many times. The genes are TRBV29-1 and TRBJ2-3; maybe TRBD2 (5 bases). V lost 6 bases and J 4 bases, leaving 11 bases between the germline ends. The CDR3 runs to 12 residues. Per germline, CDR1 SQVTM and CDR2 ANQGSEA. CDR3 DNA sequence: TGCAGCGTCGTACTAGGAGCAGATACGCAGTATTTT. Its translation: CSVVLGADTQYF.